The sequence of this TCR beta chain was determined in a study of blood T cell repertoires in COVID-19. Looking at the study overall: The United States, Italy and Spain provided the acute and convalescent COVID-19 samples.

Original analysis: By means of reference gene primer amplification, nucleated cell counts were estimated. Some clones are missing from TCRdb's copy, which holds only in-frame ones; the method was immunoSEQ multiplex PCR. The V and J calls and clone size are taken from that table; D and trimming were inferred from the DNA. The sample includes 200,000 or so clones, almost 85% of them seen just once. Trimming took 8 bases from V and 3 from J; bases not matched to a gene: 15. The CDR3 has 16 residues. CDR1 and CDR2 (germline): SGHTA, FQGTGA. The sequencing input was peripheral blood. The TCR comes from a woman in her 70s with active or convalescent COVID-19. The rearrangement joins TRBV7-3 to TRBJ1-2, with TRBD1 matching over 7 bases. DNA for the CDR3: TGTGCCAGCTCCGGAAAGACAGGGAGTAGGCACTATGGCTACACCTTC. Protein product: CASSGKTGSRHYGYTF. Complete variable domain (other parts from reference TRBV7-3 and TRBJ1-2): GAGVSQTPSNKVTEKGKYVELRCDPISGHTALYWYRQSLGQGPEFLIYFQGTGAADDSGLPNDRFFAVRPEGSVSTLKIQRTERGDSAVYLCASSGKTGSRHYGYTFGSGTRLTVV.